Listed below are T cell receptor beta chains from one sample, sequenced in a study of T cells after yellow fever vaccination. TCRdb called the 5' RACE reads again in MiXCR, with one record for every CDR3 protein. The repertoire consists of around 340,000 distinct CDR3 sequences, with approximately 12% occurring once and the leading ten covering 3.2%. Sequencing was performed on CD4+ T cells sorted from PBMCs, taken 15 days after the yellow fever booster vaccination. These receptors came from a man aged 18 to 30 who received the YFV17D yellow fever vaccine. CDR3s include the opening cysteine and the closing phenylalanine or tryptophan. A D gene is named only where the DNA matches it firmly. The size field is filled for only some rows; it gives once, few, many or a size class.

>-|TRBD1|TRBJ1-1|TRBV7-2
TGTGCCAGCAGAACAACAGGGGATACTGAAGCTTTCTTT
CASRTTGDTEAFF
>few|-|TRBJ1-2|TRBV6-6
TGTGCCAGCAGTTACGCGTCCCGGGACGGCATCCGTGGCTATGGCTACACCTTC
CASSYASRDGIRGYGYTF
>few|-|TRBJ1-5|TRBV27
TGTGCCAGCGCAGATACTACTACTCATAGCAATCAGCCCCAGCATTTT
CASADTTTHSNQPQHF
>few|TRBD1|TRBJ2-7|TRBV18
TGTGCCAGCTCGCAGACCGGGGACAGCTCCTACGAGCAGTACTTC
CASSQTGDSSYEQYF
>few|-|TRBJ1-2|TRBV10-3
TGTGCCATCAGCCCCACCACCCGGGGGTTCTATGGCTACACCTTC
CAISPTTRGFYGYTF
>many|TRBD1|TRBJ2-2|TRBV5-1
TGCGCCAGCAGCTTTACAGGGGGCGAAGGCACCGGGGAGCTGTTTTTT
CASSFTGGEGTGELFF
>-|-|TRBJ2-2|TRBV10-3
TGTGCCATCAGTGAGTCGAATTGGGGAACCGGGGAGCTGTTTTTT
CAISESNWGTGELFF
>-|-|TRBJ2-5|TRBV18
TGTGCCAGCTCACTCCGGGGCCCCATGGAGACCCAGTACTTC
CASSLRGPMETQYF
>-|-|TRBJ2-5|TRBV9
TGTGCCAGCAGCGTAGGAGGGGGGGAGAACCAAGAGACCCAGTACTTC
CASSVGGGENQETQYF
>-|TRBD1|TRBJ1-1|TRBV20-1
TGCAGTGCTAGGACGACAGGGGGCTTCGCTGAAGCTTTCTTT
CSARTTGGFAEAFF
>-|-|TRBJ2-2|TRBV5-1
TGCGCCAGCAGCTTGGTCCAGGGGACCATCGGGGAGCTGTTTTTT
CASSLVQGTIGELFF
>few|-|TRBJ1-2|TRBV5-6
TGTGCCAGCAGCTTGGAGGGGGTGAGCTATGGCTACACCTTC
CASSLEGVSYGYTF
>-|-|TRBJ2-2|TRBV27
TGTGCCAGCAGTTTAATGCCAGGGGAGCACGGGGAGCTGTTTTTT
CASSLMPGEHGELFF
>-|-|TRBJ1-1|TRBV7-2
TGTGCCAGCAGCTCAGCTCCTTCGACAGGCAACGCTGAAGCTTTCTTT
CASSSAPSTGNAEAFF
>few|-|TRBJ1-5|TRBV5-1
TGCGCCAGCAGCCCGGACGTAGGGAATCAGCCCCAGCATTTT
CASSPDVGNQPQHF
>-|TRBD1|TRBJ2-7|TRBV9
TGTGCCAGCAGCGTAGGAGGACAGGGGGACTACGAGCAGTACTTC
CASSVGGQGDYEQYF
>-|-|TRBJ2-5|TRBV7-9
TGTGCCAGCAGACCGACCTGGGGAGCTCAAGAGACCCAGTACTTC
CASRPTWGAQETQYF
>many|-|TRBJ1-4|TRBV27
TGTGCCAGCAGCCCCGTTTGGGCAACTAATGAAAAACTGTTTTTT
CASSPVWATNEKLFF
>few|-|TRBJ2-5|TRBV3-1
TGTGCCAGCAGCCAAGGGCGATTTAGCAGGGAGACCCAGTACTTC
CASSQGRFSRETQYF
>many|-|TRBJ1-3|TRBV5-1
TGCGCCAGCAGCCCCGACCGACAAGGCGACTCTGGAAACACCATATATTTT
CASSPDRQGDSGNTIYF
>few|TRBD1|TRBJ1-4|TRBV20-1
TGCAGTGCTAGATCGGACAGGGGTGAAAAACTGTTTTTT
CSARSDRGEKLFF
>few|TRBD2|TRBJ2-1|TRBV20-1
TGCAGTGCTAGAAGCGGGGGGTGGACTGAGCAGTTCTTC
CSARSGGWTEQFF
>many|-|TRBJ2-3|TRBV7-9
TGTGCCAGCAGCCTTCGACAGACTAGCACAGATACGCAGTATTTT
CASSLRQTSTDTQYF
>few|-|TRBJ1-1|TRBV6-1
TGTGCCAGCAGGATGATAAGGAACACTGAAGCTTTCTTT
CASRMIRNTEAFF
>few|-|TRBJ2-2|TRBV12-3/TRBV12-4
TGTGCCAGCAGTTTTTTGGGGGCGATAACCGGGGAGCTGTTTTTT
CASSFLGAITGELFF
>few|-|TRBJ2-3|TRBV4-3
TGCGCCAGCAGCCAGTCGTTCACAGATACGCAGTATTTT
CASSQSFTDTQYF
>-|-|TRBJ2-3|TRBV20-1
TGCAGTGCCTGGGGGGACAGCAGCACAGATACGCAGTATTTT
CSAWGDSSTDTQYF
>-|TRBD2|TRBJ2-3|TRBV12-3/TRBV12-4
TGTGCCAGCAGATATAGCGGGGGGCCAGATACGCAGTATTTT
CASRYSGGPDTQYF
>few|TRBD1|TRBJ1-1|TRBV24-1
TGTGCCACCAGTGAGGCAGGGGGGGGTAGCACTGAAGCTTTCTTT
CATSEAGGGSTEAFF
>many|TRBD2|TRBJ2-1|TRBV7-6
TGTGCCAGCAGCCCGCGGGGGGGCCTCTACAATGAGCAGTTCTTC
CASSPRGGLYNEQFF
>few|TRBD1|TRBJ1-1|TRBV9
TGTGCCAGCAGCTATGACAGGGGGTCTGAAGCTTTCTTT
CASSYDRGSEAFF
>few|-|TRBJ2-3|TRBV29-1
TGCAGCGTTCCGCAGGGACCTCGCACAGATACGCAGTATTTT
CSVPQGPRTDTQYF
>many|-|TRBJ2-2|TRBV12-3/TRBV12-4
TGTGCCAGCACATATCTGGACAGCGGGACCGGGGAGCTGTTTTTT
CASTYLDSGTGELFF
>few|-|TRBJ1-3|TRBV6-5
TGTGCCAGCTTCAGCGGACGCACCATATATTTT
CASFSGRTIYF
>-|-|TRBJ2-1|TRBV29-1
TGCAGCGTTGAGAGGAGCACAGGGACCCGGCTAGATGAGCAGTTCTTC
CSVERSTGTRLDEQFF
>-|-|TRBJ1-4|TRBV7-2
TGTGCCAGCAGCTTAAGCTTTCCAGGGGCTGGGGATGAAAAACTGTTTTTT
CASSLSFPGAGDEKLFF
>-|-|TRBJ2-5|TRBV5-1
TGCGCCAGCAGCTTGGATCCAGGGCCGCGAGTAGAGACCCAGTACTTC
CASSLDPGPRVETQYF
>-|-|TRBJ2-5|TRBV3-1
TGTGCCAGCAGCCAATCCGGGGAGACCCAGTACTTC
CASSQSGETQYF
>few|TRBD1|TRBJ1-6|TRBV30
TGTGCCTGGGAGGGGGCATTCAATTCACCCCTCCACTTT
CAWEGAFNSPLHF
>-|-|TRBJ1-2|TRBV7-5
-
CISVPEAEPGHPERGYTF
>-|-|TRBJ1-2|TRBV30
TGTGCCTGTGTAGAGGGGGATGGCTACACCTTC
CACVEGDGYTF
>few|TRBD1|TRBJ1-5|TRBV18
TGTGCCAGCTCACCAGAGGGGGCGGCAGTTTATCAGCCCCAGCATTTT
CASSPEGAAVYQPQHF
>few|-|TRBJ1-2|TRBV12-3/TRBV12-4
TGTGCCAGTAAAGTAGCCGGACGTTATGGCTACACCTTC
CASKVAGRYGYTF
>few|TRBD1|TRBJ2-2|TRBV5-1
TGCGCCAGCAGAACAACCGGGACAGGGGTCACCGGGGAGCTGTTTTTT
CASRTTGTGVTGELFF
>many|TRBD2|TRBJ2-7|TRBV3-1
TGTGCCAGCAGCCAAGATATAGCGGGGGATACTTTCTACGAGCAGTACTTC
CASSQDIAGDTFYEQYF
>-|TRBD1|TRBJ1-2|TRBV5-5
TGTGCCAGCAGCCTAGGGACAGGGGAAGGCTACACCTTC
CASSLGTGEGYTF